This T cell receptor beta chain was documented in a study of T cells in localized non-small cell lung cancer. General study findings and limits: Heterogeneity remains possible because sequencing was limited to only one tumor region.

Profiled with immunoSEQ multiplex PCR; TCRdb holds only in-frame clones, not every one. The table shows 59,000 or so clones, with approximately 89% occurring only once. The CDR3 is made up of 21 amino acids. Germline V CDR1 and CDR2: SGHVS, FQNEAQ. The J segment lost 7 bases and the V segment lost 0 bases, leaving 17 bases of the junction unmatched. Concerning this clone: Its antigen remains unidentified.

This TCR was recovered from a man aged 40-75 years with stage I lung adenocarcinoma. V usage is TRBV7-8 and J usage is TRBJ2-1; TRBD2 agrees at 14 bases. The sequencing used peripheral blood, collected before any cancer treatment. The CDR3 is CASSLAGKRLAGGPVGNEQFF. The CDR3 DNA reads TGTGCCAGCAGCTTAGCGGGGAAAAGACTAGCGGGAGGGCCTGTCGGGAATGAGCAGTTCTTC.